Listed below are T cell receptor beta chains from one sample, sequenced in a study of OX40 agonist ivuxolimab in advanced cancers. Clones were read by immunoSEQ multiplex PCR, and TCRdb kept only the in-frame ones, dropping some. The table lists just under 80,000 clones, about 88% of them singletons. This material consisted of CD4+ or CD8+ T cells sorted from blood, taken in a trial of the OX40 agonist ivuxolimab. The receptors originated from an adult with an advanced solid tumor such as melanoma, head and neck, liver or kidney cancer. Each CDR3 is given with its conserved first and last residue. The order of the fields is J gene, V gene, CDR3 protein.

j_gene: TRBJ2-7; v_gene: TRBV10-1; CDR3aa: CASSSPAEGHYEQYF
j_gene: TRBJ1-2; v_gene: TRBV11-3; CDR3aa: CASGAGGVNYGYTF
j_gene: TRBJ2-2; v_gene: TRBV19; CDR3aa: CASSIPGAGTGELFF
j_gene: TRBJ2-5; v_gene: TRBV6-5; CDR3aa: CASSYSKGRQETQYF
j_gene: TRBJ1-5; v_gene: TRBV6-5; CDR3aa: CASRQFEGQPQHF
j_gene: TRBJ2-7; v_gene: TRBV11-2; CDR3aa: CASSFRSGTYEQYF
j_gene: TRBJ2-1; v_gene: TRBV18; CDR3aa: CASSPPSAEQFF
j_gene: TRBJ1-3; v_gene: TRBV5-1; CDR3aa: CASSPESSGNTIYF
j_gene: TRBJ2-2; v_gene: TRBV5-4; CDR3aa: CASSHRTSGYTGELFF
j_gene: TRBJ1-1; v_gene: TRBV5-1; CDR3aa: CASSDGRVGYYLGVEAFF
j_gene: TRBJ1-2; v_gene: TRBV6-5; CDR3aa: CASSLGQGRYGYTF
j_gene: TRBJ2-3; v_gene: TRBV5-1; CDR3aa: CASSLGLASTDTQYF
j_gene: TRBJ2-1; v_gene: TRBV2; CDR3aa: CASRVAGEVNEQFF
j_gene: TRBJ2-2; v_gene: TRBV25-1; CDR3aa: CASRERSTGELFF
j_gene: TRBJ2-1; v_gene: TRBV9; CDR3aa: CASSVGIGGYNEQFF
j_gene: TRBJ2-5; v_gene: TRBV18; CDR3aa: CASSRSGGAEETQYF
j_gene: TRBJ2-5; v_gene: TRBV2; CDR3aa: CASNADRRETQYF
j_gene: TRBJ1-2; v_gene: TRBV19; CDR3aa: CASSKQGRGYTF
j_gene: TRBJ2-1; v_gene: TRBV6-5; CDR3aa: CASSYSIQNEQFF
j_gene: TRBJ2-7; v_gene: TRBV19; CDR3aa: CASSRGQGPEQYF
j_gene: TRBJ1-1; v_gene: TRBV25-1; CDR3aa: CASSDNWGESEAFF
j_gene: TRBJ1-2; v_gene: TRBV5-4; CDR3aa: CASSLGQGRYGYTF
j_gene: TRBJ1-2; v_gene: TRBV7-2; CDR3aa: CASSLTGVGYTF
j_gene: TRBJ1-5; v_gene: TRBV19; CDR3aa: CASTDRVANQPQHF
j_gene: TRBJ2-5; v_gene: TRBV11-3; CDR3aa: CASSSPGQGWETQYF
j_gene: TRBJ2-6; v_gene: TRBV19; CDR3aa: CASSIKGASGANVLTF
j_gene: TRBJ2-3; v_gene: TRBV19; CDR3aa: CASKGRSSTDTQYF
j_gene: TRBJ2-7; v_gene: TRBV5-1; CDR3aa: CASSSVQGASYEQYF
j_gene: TRBJ2-2; v_gene: TRBV5-4; CDR3aa: CASSNAGGAGQITGELFF
j_gene: TRBJ2-3; v_gene: TRBV6-5; CDR3aa: CASRAGYTDTQYF
j_gene: TRBJ2-5; v_gene: TRBV25-1; CDR3aa: CASSEWSGRVAQETQYF
j_gene: TRBJ2-1; v_gene: TRBV7-9; CDR3aa: CASSLRRDGYNEQFF
j_gene: TRBJ2-7; v_gene: TRBV9; CDR3aa: CASSAPRASGRAEQYF
j_gene: TRBJ2-1; v_gene: TRBV7-2; CDR3aa: CASSLLAVAGAINEQFF
j_gene: TRBJ1-5; v_gene: TRBV30; CDR3aa: CAWSVQGNQPQHF
j_gene: TRBJ1-5; v_gene: TRBV2; CDR3aa: CASSENAAGAYSNQPQHF
j_gene: TRBJ1-2; v_gene: TRBV19; CDR3aa: CASTIGLGYGYTF
j_gene: TRBJ2-5; v_gene: TRBV6-9; CDR3aa: CASRKDREETQYF
j_gene: TRBJ2-3; v_gene: TRBV14; CDR3aa: CASSQGFSTDTQYF
j_gene: TRBJ1-2; v_gene: TRBV2; CDR3aa: CASSFTDYGYTF
j_gene: TRBJ1-2; v_gene: TRBV5-5; CDR3aa: CASSVGQAYGYTF
j_gene: TRBJ2-7; v_gene: TRBV2; CDR3aa: CASKNRDRGHEQYF
j_gene: TRBJ2-2; v_gene: TRBV11-3; CDR3aa: CASSLRGEKLFF
j_gene: TRBJ1-5; v_gene: TRBV7-2; CDR3aa: CASSFFAGGGQPQHF
j_gene: TRBJ2-3; v_gene: TRBV27; CDR3aa: CASKGTGKDTQYF
j_gene: TRBJ2-7; v_gene: TRBV6-1; CDR3aa: CASNRLAGSYEQYF
j_gene: TRBJ2-6; v_gene: TRBV30; CDR3aa: CAWSAAGVSGANVLTF
j_gene: TRBJ2-1; v_gene: TRBV4-2; CDR3aa: CASSPHDSSYNEQFF
j_gene: TRBJ1-2; v_gene: TRBV5-1; CDR3aa: CASSPQGQGYTF
j_gene: TRBJ1-1; v_gene: TRBV19; CDR3aa: CASSTLDSFYTEAFF
j_gene: TRBJ1-4; v_gene: TRBV29-1; CDR3aa: CSVEKYGLVDEKLFF
j_gene: TRBJ2-1; v_gene: TRBV6-5; CDR3aa: CASSYDRIVNNEQFF
j_gene: TRBJ2-4; v_gene: TRBV4-1; CDR3aa: CASSQESDRVDKNIQYF
j_gene: TRBJ2-7; v_gene: TRBV7-9; CDR3aa: CASSLKTDYAYEQYF
j_gene: TRBJ2-4; v_gene: TRBV7-8; CDR3aa: CASSPSSMSPAKNIQYF
j_gene: TRBJ2-2; v_gene: TRBV5-6; CDR3aa: CASSSAGANTGELFF
j_gene: TRBJ2-7; v_gene: TRBV6-5; CDR3aa: CASSNPPGSYEQYF
j_gene: TRBJ2-1; v_gene: TRBV14; CDR3aa: CASSQRFALGEQFF
j_gene: TRBJ1-2; v_gene: TRBV6-6; CDR3aa: CASSLDNNYGYTF